The entry below describes one T cell receptor (beta chain). Its antigen is not yet known. Compared with germline, one end of the junction differs, possibly owing to a read error. This specimen comes from a study listed by TCRdb under 2016. Looking at the study overall: In people whose bodies naturally kept HIV infection under control, the researchers looked into where HIV persistence comes from.

The library relied on 5' RACE. Sequencing was carried out with an Illumina HiSeq 2000. Using fastp trimming at Q25 and MiXCR clonotype assembly, TCRdb reanalyzed the public sequencing data and kept in-frame beta chains. Every entry covers one CDR3 protein and lists the most common genes and DNA from its rows. The sample contains a few hundred distinct CDR3 sequences, 7.5% to 10% of them found a single time. 25% to 30% of the sample is taken by the ten largest. Sequences SGHVS (CDR1) and FNYEAQ (CDR2) are obtained from the germline V gene. CDR3 length: 17 amino acids, cysteine to phenylalanine. Kept here is only the CDR3 DNA, which spans 51 bases and is read in frame from base 1.

The sequenced sample was total memory T cells from blood PBMCs. According to the study, the label for this sample's cell subset or site signals: transitional memory CD4+ T cells. This receptor was obtained from a male donor with HIV. This chain is built from TRBV7-6 and TRBJ2-5; confidence is insufficient to name the D gene. The CDR3 region: CVSSLLKDPTGMETQYF. The DNA is as follows: TGTGTCAGCAGCTTACTAAAGGACCCCACTGGTATGGAGACCCAGTACTTC.